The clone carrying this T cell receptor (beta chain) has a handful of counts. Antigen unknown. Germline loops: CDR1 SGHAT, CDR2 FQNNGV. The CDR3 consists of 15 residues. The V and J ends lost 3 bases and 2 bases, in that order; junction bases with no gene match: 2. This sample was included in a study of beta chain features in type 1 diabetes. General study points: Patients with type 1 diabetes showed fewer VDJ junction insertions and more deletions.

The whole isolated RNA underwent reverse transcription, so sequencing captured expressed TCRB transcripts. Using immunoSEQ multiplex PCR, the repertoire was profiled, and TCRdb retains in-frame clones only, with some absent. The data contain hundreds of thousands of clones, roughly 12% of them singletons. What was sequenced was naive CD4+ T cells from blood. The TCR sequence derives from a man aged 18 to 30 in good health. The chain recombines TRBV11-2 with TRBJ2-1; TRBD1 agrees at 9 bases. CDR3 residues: CASSLGQGAYNEQFF. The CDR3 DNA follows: TGTGCCAGCAGCTTGGGACAGGGCGCCTACAATGAGCAGTTCTTC.